The present T cell receptor beta chain was sequenced within a study of cytomegalovirus exposure and HLA in healthy donors. Study details: Of all 398 donors who were genotyped, 75% to 85% belonged to the Caucasian-associated ancestry cluster. Study outcomes and limitations: Later, TCR association rates were found to vary by HLA locus, highest for DRB1 and lowest for HLA-C.

Primers for the PCR totalled 60 Vbeta and 13 Jbeta. TCRdb's table, derived via immunoSEQ multiplex PCR, lists solely in-frame clones and lacks some. This sample has about 130,000 clones; about 78% occur once, and the top ten carry roughly 2.7%. Comments on this clone: What it binds is unknown.

Sequences were obtained from PBMCs. This clonotype originated in a human donor in good health.

CDR3 bases: TGTGCCAGCAGCAGGGGTGACGGGTTAGATACGCAGTATTTT. It yields the protein CASSRGDGLDTQYF. This chain connects TRBV6-4 to TRBJ2-3; D is perhaps TRBD1 (6 bases). Germline V gives CDR1 MRHNA, CDR2 SNTAGT. CDR3 length: 14 residues. Trimming took off 6 bases at V and 5 bases at J, with 15 bases between the two ends.